The 19 T cell receptor beta chains below were found in one sample sequenced in a study of technical replicates of blood from a few donors. Produced via immunoSEQ multiplex PCR; TCRdb's table is partial and in-frame only. The sample contains approximately 73,000 clones, 93% of which appear only once. The sample was T cells isolated from PBMCs. These receptors came from a human donor in good health.

The V and J genes are TRBV9 and TRBJ1-2; D perhaps matches TRBD1 (6 bases). The germline V gene encodes CDR1 SGDLS and CDR2 YYNGEE. Trimming removed 0 bases from V and 4 bases from J, with 10 bases in between. There are 14 residues in the CDR3. In nucleotides, the CDR3 is TGTGCCAGCAGCGTAGATGCGGGGGCCTATGGCTACACCTTC. It is translated as CASSVDAGAYGYTF.

CDR3 loop: CASSQTGRTEAFF. The CDR3 bases are TGCGCCAGCAGCCAGACAGGGAGGACTGAAGCTTTCTTT. This rearrangement joins TRBV4-1 to TRBJ1-1; 7 bases match TRBD1. Looked up from germline, CDR1 is MGHRA and CDR2 is YSYEKL. The V gene end was trimmed by 3 bases and the J gene end by 5 bases; junction bases not matched to a gene: 3. There are 13 residues in the CDR3.

This sequence joins TRBV29-1 and TRBJ2-7; TRBD2 matches 12 bases. This CDR3 is 15 amino acids long. Germline assignment: CDR1 SQVTM and CDR2 ANQGSEA. With V trimmed by 1 base and J by 3 bases, 4 bases remained unmatched. The CDR3 DNA is TGCAGCGTTGAAGTTGGGACTAGCGGGTTCTACGAGCAGTACTTC. This translates into CSVEVGTSGFYEQYF.

The chain carries TRBV5-6 and TRBJ2-7; TRBD1 matches 7 bases. The CDR3 contains 15 residues. The V gene end was trimmed by 0 bases and the J gene end by 2 bases; junction bases not matched to a gene: 5. Per germline, CDR1 SGHDT and CDR2 YYEEEE. CDR3: CASSLDRGHAYEQYF. CDR3 bases: TGTGCCAGCAGCTTGGACAGGGGTCATGCCTACGAGCAGTACTTC.

The chain links TRBV25-1 to TRBJ2-1, with 13 bases fitting TRBD2. J was trimmed by 8 bases and V by 6 bases; bases with no gene match: 4. This CDR3 region has 14 residues. Germline-derived CDR1 and CDR2 are MGHDK and SYGVNS. CDR3 protein: CASRGLAGVHEQFF. The CDR3 nucleotides are TGTGCCAGCAGAGGACTAGCGGGAGTGCATGAGCAGTTCTTC. Full variable domain (rest looked up from reference TRBV25-1 and TRBJ2-1): EADIYQTPRYLVIGTGKKITLECSQTMGHDKMYWYQQDPGMELHLIHYSYGVNSTEKGDLSSESTVSRIRTEHFPLTLESARPSHTSQYLCASRGLAGVHEQFFGPGTRLTVL.

The J gene is TRBJ2-5, the V gene TRBV11-2; possible D gene TRBD2, 6 bases. The CDR3 contains 12 residues. Germline V CDR1 and CDR2: SGHAT, FQNNGV. V was trimmed by 5 bases and J by 3 bases, leaving 7 bases between them. CDR3 residues: CASSPGEETQYF. In DNA, the CDR3 is TGTGCCAGCAGCCCGGGGGAAGAGACCCAGTACTTC.

V usage is TRBV6-6 and J usage is TRBJ2-3; D possibly corresponds to TRBD2 (6 bases). Germline V gene sequence: CDR1 MNHNY, CDR2 SVGAGI (reference sequence). This CDR3 is 14 amino acids long. The V end was cut by 6 bases, the J end by 2 bases, with 12 bases between. As DNA, the CDR3 is TGTGCCAGCAGCCTGGGGGGAGACACAGATACGCAGTATTTT. Translation: CASSLGGDTDTQYF.

The rearrangement links TRBV4-1 to TRBJ2-7; D might be TRBD1 (5 bases). V was shortened by 3 bases and J by 1 base, with 16 bases between the two germline ends. The length of the CDR3 is 16 residues. CDR1 is MGHRA, CDR2 YSYEKL, per germline. The CDR3 DNA reads TGCGCCAGCAGCCAGCAGCCGATCAGGGATTCCTACGAGCAGTACTTC. Translating it yields CASSQQPIRDSYEQYF.

The chain couples TRBV10-2 to TRBJ2-1; 9 nucleotides match TRBD1. Germline V lookup: CDR1 WSHSY, CDR2 SAAADI. The V and J ends lost 6 bases and 0 bases, in that order; junction bases with no gene match: 6. The CDR3 totals 16 residues. The CDR3 is CASSPDRGSSYNEQFF. DNA of the CDR3: TGCGCCAGCAGCCCAGACAGGGGGAGCTCCTACAATGAGCAGTTCTTC.

J is TRBJ1-1 and V is TRBV5-4; D not resolved. Trimming took 0 bases from V and 4 from J, leaving 16 bases between them. Germline CDR1 is SGHNT and CDR2 is YYREEE (reference sequence). The CDR3 sequence is 16 residues long. The CDR3 DNA sequence: TGTGCCAGCAGCTTGGATCGGCTCACATCAGGCACTGAAGCTTTCTTT. Translated, it gives CASSLDRLTSGTEAFF.

V usage is TRBV18 and J usage is TRBJ1-1, with 8 bases lining up with TRBD1. J gave up 8 bases and V 0 bases, and 5 bases lay outside the gene matches. CDR1 KGHSH and CDR2 LQKENI come from the germline V gene. CDR3 size: 14 residues. The CDR3 region has the DNA TGTGCCAGCTCACCACCAACGACAGGGGACGAAGCTTTCTTT. This sequence encodes CASSPPTTGDEAFF.

This chain joins TRBV6-1 and TRBJ1-6; D is perhaps TRBD1 (6 bases). CDR1 and CDR2 (germline): MNHNS, SASEGT. CDR3 size: 14 residues. V dropped 2 bases and J dropped 11 bases, with 13 bases sitting between them. The CDR3 nucleotides are TGTGCCAGCAGTGAACTGCCAGGGGATACACCCCTCCACTTT. It translates to CASSELPGDTPLHF.

The CDR3 protein is CASSPGTGVGYNEQFF. The CDR3, as DNA: TGTGCCAGCAGTCCCGGGACAGGGGTCGGCTACAATGAGCAGTTCTTC. V gene TRBV6-6 combines with J gene TRBJ2-1, with TRBD1 identical over 10 bases. The J segment lost 3 bases and the V segment lost 5 bases, leaving 7 bases of the junction unmatched. The CDR3 is 16 residues long. Per the germline V gene, CDR1 is MNHNY and CDR2 is SVGAGI (reference sequence).

The chain combines TRBV18 with TRBJ2-5; D gene uncertain. Germline V gene data show CDR1 as KGHSH and CDR2 as LQKENI. Trimming shortened V by 2 bases and J by 1 base, and 14 bases separated the two germline ends. CDR3 length equals 16 residues. The CDR3 region is CASSPKITNRQETQYF. DNA for the CDR3: TGTGCCAGCTCACCAAAAATCACTAACCGCCAAGAGACCCAGTACTTC.

V usage is TRBV5-6 and J usage is TRBJ2-1; D is unresolved. Trimming cost V 3 bases and J 7 bases, with 11 bases left between them. Germline V gives CDR1 SGHDT, CDR2 YYEEEE. The CDR3 has 13 residues. The CDR3 sequence: CASSWPLGNEQFF. The DNA of the CDR3 is TGTGCCAGCAGCTGGCCCCTAGGTAATGAGCAGTTCTTC.

CDR3 loop: CASSVLAALQEQFF. In DNA, the CDR3 is TGTGCCAGCAGCGTTCTAGCTGCCCTACAAGAGCAGTTCTTC. This chain links TRBV2 with TRBJ2-1; perhaps TRBD2 as D (5 bases). The CDR3 covers 14 residues. V lost 6 bases and J 10 bases, leaving 19 bases between the germline ends. From germline, CDR1 is SNHLY and CDR2 FYNNEI.

CDR3 coding DNA: TGTGCCAGCAGCTTAGTTTATGGACAGGGTCTCTACGAGCAGTACTTC. Translation: CASSLVYGQGLYEQYF. The chain carries TRBV7-9 and TRBJ2-7; 8 nucleotides line up with TRBD1. The CDR3 contains 16 residues. Losses at the gene ends were 1 base for V and 3 bases for J; bases not matched to a gene: 8. Germline V gene sequence: CDR1 SEHNR, CDR2 FQNEAQ (reference sequence). The complete variable domain, with remaining parts taken from reference TRBV7-9 and TRBJ2-7, reads DTGVSQNPRHKITKRGQNVTFRCDPISEHNRLYWYRQTLGQGPEFLTYFQNEAQLEKSRLLSDRFSAERPKGSFSTLEIQRTEQGDSAMYLCASSLVYGQGLYEQYFGPGTRLTVT.

V usage is TRBV19 and J usage is TRBJ1-2; D might be TRBD1 (5 bases). CDR1 is LNHDA, CDR2 SQIVND, per germline (reference sequence). The ends were cut back, 9 bases at V and 6 bases at J, with 14 bases in the middle. The CDR3 length is 12 residues. Here the CDR3 reads CASSTVSDGYTF. The CDR3 DNA sequence: TGTGCCAGCTCGACAGTTTCAGATGGCTACACCTTC.

The genes are TRBV5-1 and TRBJ1-1, with D possibly being TRBD1 (5 bases). V lost 0 bases, J lost 1 base, and 7 bases lay in between. CDR3 length equals 14 residues. Germline assignment: CDR1 SGHRS and CDR2 YFSETQ. CDR3 sequence: CASSLGQTNTEAFF. The CDR3 nucleotides are TGCGCCAGCAGCTTGGGACAGACGAACACTGAAGCTTTCTTT.